These 16 T cell receptor beta chains originate from one sample sequenced in a study of T cells after yellow fever vaccination. A single record per CDR3 protein comes from TCRdb applying MiXCR to the 5' RACE reads. The data show over 250,000 distinct CDR3 sequences, about 5.2% seen once. This specimen consisted of CD4+ T cells sorted from PBMCs, obtained on the day of the yellow fever booster vaccination. The source of these receptors is a man aged 18 to 29 who received the YFV17D yellow fever vaccine.

This clonotype was found many times. The chain links TRBV7-2 to TRBJ2-5; D not certain. This CDR3 is built from 13 residues. The ends were cut back, 5 bases at V and 1 base at J, with 8 bases in the middle. Germline loops: CDR1 SGHTA, CDR2 FQGNSA. Written as DNA, the CDR3 is TGTGCCAGCAGCCGCGCCACCCAAGAGACCCAGTACTTC. Residues: CASSRATQETQYF.

This clonotype has only a few counts. V is TRBV5-4 and J is TRBJ1-2; D ambiguous. Trimming removed 0 bases from V and 5 bases from J, with 17 bases in between. The length of the CDR3 is 16 residues. Germline V lookup: CDR1 SGHNT, CDR2 YYREEE (reference sequence). CDR3 loop: CASSLASAALGYGYTF. The CDR3 DNA follows: TGTGCCAGCAGCTTGGCGTCAGCGGCCCTCGGATATGGCTACACCTTC.

The table lists this clonotype with a few counts. The CDR3 here is CASSLEVLARESGELFF. The CDR3 coding sequence is TGTGCCAGCAGTTTGGAAGTGCTAGCCCGAGAAAGCGGGGAGCTGTTTTTT. The V and J genes are TRBV12-3 or TRBV12-4 and TRBJ2-2; weak D call: TRBD2 (5 bases). The CDR3 is 17 residues long. V was cut by 3 bases and J by 7 bases, with 21 bases left in between.

This clonotype was picked up a small number of times. The chain couples TRBV6-2 or TRBV6-3 to TRBJ1-5; a possible D gene is TRBD1 (5 bases). The length of the CDR3 is 17 residues. The V gene's germline CDR1 is MNHEY and CDR2 SVGEGT. Deletions cut 8 bases from V and 0 bases from J, with 20 bases between. The CDR3 region is CASRPEGSGGSNQPQHF. The CDR3 nucleotides read TGTGCCAGCCGCCCGGAGGGGAGTGGGGGTAGCAATCAGCCCCAGCATTTT.

This clonotype has more than one count but fewer than ten. This sequence joins TRBV6-5 and TRBJ2-3; a possible D gene is TRBD1 (5 bases). The CDR3 length is 14 residues. Germline V gives CDR1 MNHEY, CDR2 SVGAGI. The ends were cut back, 7 bases at V and 0 bases at J, with 11 bases in the middle. The CDR3 DNA reads as TGTGCCAGCATGCAGGGCTGGAGCACAGATACGCAGTATTTT. Translating it yields CASMQGWSTDTQYF.

In this sample, this clonotype turned up a few times. This rearrangement joins TRBV19 to TRBJ2-1; TRBD2 matches at 9 bases. Germline CDR1 and CDR2: LNHDA and SQIVND (reference sequence). The CDR3 loop spans 16 amino acids. V lost 5 bases, J lost 6 bases, and 11 bases stayed unmatched. In DNA form, the CDR3 reads TGTGCCAGTAGTCTAGCCGGGACTAGCTCCGTCAATGAGCAGTTCTTC. Translating gives CASSLAGTSSVNEQFF.

The J gene is TRBJ2-5, the V gene TRBV5-1; a weak D match, TRBD1 (6 bases). The germline V gene has CDR1 SGHRS and CDR2 YFSETQ. V lost 0 bases to trimming and J lost 5 bases, with 14 bases between them. The CDR3 sequence is 15 residues long. The CDR3 coding sequence is TGCGCCAGCAGCTTGGCCATGGGGGCGCGGGAGACCCAGTACTTC. Amino acid sequence: CASSLAMGARETQYF.

J is TRBJ1-6 and V is TRBV14; D not certain. Germline V gene lookup returns CDR1 SGHDN and CDR2 FVKESK. V was trimmed by 5 bases and J by 4 bases, leaving 15 bases between them. This CDR3 has 16 amino acids. CDR3 protein: CASSKLPTVYNSPLHF. DNA for the CDR3: TGTGCCAGCAGCAAGCTTCCGACGGTTTATAATTCACCCCTCCACTTT. Drawing the rest from reference TRBV14 and TRBJ1-6, the complete variable domain is EAGVTQFPSHSVIEKGQTVTLRCDPISGHDNLYWYRRVMGKEIKFLLHFVKESKQDESGMPNNRFLAERTGGTYSTLKVQPAELEDSGVYFCASSKLPTVYNSPLHFGNGTRLTVT.

This clonotype showed up many times. This rearrangement joins TRBV5-1 to TRBJ2-3; TRBD1 or TRBD2 may be the D gene (5 bases each). From germline, CDR1 is SGHRS and CDR2 YFSETQ. Trimming removed 3 bases at V and 0 bases at J, with 17 bases between. This CDR3 is built from 17 residues. The CDR3 DNA reads TGCGCCAGCAGCTCCTCCCGGGACGCCTCTAGCACAGATACGCAGTATTTT. It codes for CASSSSRDASSTDTQYF.

The chain employs TRBV20-1 and TRBJ2-1, with TRBD2 matching over 9 bases. Germline V gene sequence: CDR1 DFQATT, CDR2 SNEGSKA (reference sequence). V was pared by 2 bases and J by 2 bases, with 7 bases of the junction left unmatched. The CDR3 is 16 residues long. The CDR3 region has the DNA TGCAGTGCTAGACCGACTAGCGGCCTCACCTACAATGAGCAGTTCTTC. It encodes CSARPTSGLTYNEQFF.

The table lists this clonotype with a few counts. The chain recombines TRBV5-6 with TRBJ2-3; 13 bases are shared with TRBD2. The germline V gene has CDR1 SGHDT and CDR2 YYEEEE. J lost 6 bases, V lost 4 bases, and 5 bases had no gene match. The CDR3 consists of 15 residues. CDR3 amino acids: CASSKGLAGWDTQYF. The CDR3 nucleotides read TGTGCCAGCAGCAAGGGACTAGCGGGGTGGGATACGCAGTATTTT.

This clonotype occurred a few times. The chain combines TRBV20-1 with TRBJ2-1, with TRBD2 identical over 8 bases. This CDR3 has 13 amino acids. Trimming cost V 3 bases and J 6 bases; bases outside gene matches: 4. Germline values: CDR1 DFQATT, CDR2 SNEGSKA (reference sequence). The CDR3 DNA follows: TGCAGTGCTAGCGCGGGGGGCAGCAATGAGCAGTTCTTC. It yields the protein CSASAGGSNEQFF.

The V gene is TRBV19, the J gene TRBJ2-1; TRBD1 might be the D (6 bases). CDR1 and CDR2 from the germline V gene are LNHDA and SQIVND (reference sequence). The CDR3 extends over 14 amino acids. The ends were cut back, 3 bases at V and 6 bases at J, with 12 bases in the middle. CDR3 DNA: TGTGCCAGTAGTATCTACACAGGGATCAATGAGCAGTTCTTC. It translates to CASSIYTGINEQFF.

In this sample, this clonotype turned up a few times. The chain combines TRBV29-1 with TRBJ1-1, with D possibly being TRBD1 (5 bases). V was shortened by 4 bases and J by 8 bases, with 8 bases between the two germline ends. CDR1 and CDR2 (germline): SQVTM, ANQGSEA. The length of the CDR3 is 10 residues. CDR3 in DNA: TGCAGCGTTGGGGACGGCGAAGCTTTCTTT. Amino acid sequence: CSVGDGEAFF.

The chain employs TRBV6-5 and TRBJ1-4; D is undetermined. Germline CDR1 reads MNHEY; CDR2 reads SVGAGI. V dropped 5 bases and J dropped 13 bases, with 17 bases sitting between them. This CDR3 spans 13 amino acids. CDR3 in DNA: TGTGCCAGCAGTCTCATTCACGGGCGAGGACTGTTTTTT. Translating it yields CASSLIHGRGLFF.

This clonotype turned up a few times. This chain links TRBV18 with TRBJ2-1, with 9 nucleotides matching TRBD2. The CDR3 runs 16 residues. V lost 4 bases and J lost 6; bases outside the gene matches: 10. Germline CDR1 and CDR2: KGHSH and LQKENI. The CDR3 bases are TGTGCCAGCTCACTGCCTGGCGGGGGGGCTGTCAATGAGCAGTTCTTC. Translated, it gives CASSLPGGGAVNEQFF. The whole variable domain, remainder taken from reference TRBV18 and TRBJ2-1, is NAGVMQNPRHLVRRRGQEARLRCSPMKGHSHVYWYRQLPEEGLKFMVYLQKENIIDESGMPKERFSAEFPKEGPSILRIQQVVRGDSAAYFCASSLPGGGAVNEQFFGPGTRLTVL.